The TCR beta chain described here comes from a study of blood T cell repertoires in COVID-19. Study at large: The origin of the acute and convalescent COVID-19 samples was the United States, Italy and Spain.

Authors' data handling: From reference gene primer amplification, estimates of nucleated cell counts were derived. Assay used: immunoSEQ multiplex PCR; TCRdb lists only in-frame clones, some missing. The D gene and trimming were derived from the DNA, and the V and J assignments and clone size from that table. This sample yields 120,000 to 150,000 clones, of which 85% to 90% are seen a single time; about 5.8% belongs to the top ten. Unmatched junction bases numbered 12, after V lost 2 bases and J lost 9 bases. The germline CDR1 and CDR2 sequences are LGHNA and YNFKEQ. The CDR3 consists of 16 residues.

The sequencing sample was made of peripheral blood. The genes are TRBV4-2 and TRBJ2-3; 9 nucleotides line up with TRBD2. The clonotype comes from a human donor in a cohort sampled during active COVID-19. CDR3 coding DNA: TGTGCCAGCAGCCAATATGCTAGCGGGAAGGTCGACACGCAGTATTTT. Its protein is CASSQYASGKVDTQYF.